This T cell receptor beta chain stems from a study of T cell responses to AZD1222 COVID-19 vaccine. Overall study findings and caveats: Spike-specific TCR breadth and depth rose after two AZD1222 doses. Within unmutated variant regions lay the reported targets of nearly half of spike-specific TCRs.

Assay: immunoSEQ multiplex PCR; the TCRdb copy retains only in-frame clones and omits some. The data contain 150,000 to 200,000 clones, around 89% of them seen just once; the ten biggest clones take up roughly 6%. Germline-derived CDR1 and CDR2 are SGHVS and FQNEAQ. V lost 3 bases, J lost 4 bases, and 15 bases lay in between. The length of the CDR3 is 15 residues. As regards this clone: As yet, its antigen is unknown.

Here the sequenced sample was peripheral blood, taken on day 0 of AZD1222 vaccination. This chain joins TRBV7-8 and TRBJ1-1; tentative D call: TRBD1 (5 bases). This receptor was taken from an adult in good health. The CDR3 here is CASSFPRGGTTEAFF. The CDR3 nucleotides are TGTGCCAGCAGCTTCCCACGGGGGGGTACCACTGAAGCTTTCTTT.